This TCR beta chain was obtained from a study of T cell changes during pregnancy in multiple sclerosis. Libraries were prepared by immunoSEQ multiplex PCR; TCRdb keeps only in-frame clonotypes and omits some of them. Of more than 35,000 clones in the sample, 94% were seen once. The ends lost 6 bases at V and 1 base at J; junction bases unmatched: 3. Germline V CDR1 and CDR2: MNHNY, SVGAGI (reference sequence). The CDR3 has 15 amino acids. Sequencing used CD4+ T cells from peripheral blood mononuclear cells, obtained in the second trimester of pregnancy. This TCR was sampled from a female donor with multiple sclerosis, enrolled in a pregnancy study. The chain is built from TRBV6-6 and TRBJ2-7; 13 nucleotides match TRBD2. The CDR3 spells CASRTSGGNSYEQYF. In nucleotides, the CDR3 is TGTGCCAGCAGGACTAGCGGGGGGAATTCCTACGAGCAGTACTTC.